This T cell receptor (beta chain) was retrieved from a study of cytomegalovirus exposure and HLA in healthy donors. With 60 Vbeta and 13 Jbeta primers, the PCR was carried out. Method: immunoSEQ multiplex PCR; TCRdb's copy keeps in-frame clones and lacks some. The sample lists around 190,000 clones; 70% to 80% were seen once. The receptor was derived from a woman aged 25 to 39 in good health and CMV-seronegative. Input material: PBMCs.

In nucleotides, the CDR3 is TGTGCCAGCTCACCGACCGGGACAGGGCTTTTCGGGGAGCTGTTTTTT. This translates into CASSPTGTGLFGELFF. The chain is built from TRBV18 and TRBJ2-2, with TRBD1 matching over 9 bases. This CDR3 is 16 amino acids long. Unmatched junction bases numbered 9, after V lost 3 bases and J lost 7 bases. Germline V gene data show CDR1 as KGHSH and CDR2 as LQKENI.